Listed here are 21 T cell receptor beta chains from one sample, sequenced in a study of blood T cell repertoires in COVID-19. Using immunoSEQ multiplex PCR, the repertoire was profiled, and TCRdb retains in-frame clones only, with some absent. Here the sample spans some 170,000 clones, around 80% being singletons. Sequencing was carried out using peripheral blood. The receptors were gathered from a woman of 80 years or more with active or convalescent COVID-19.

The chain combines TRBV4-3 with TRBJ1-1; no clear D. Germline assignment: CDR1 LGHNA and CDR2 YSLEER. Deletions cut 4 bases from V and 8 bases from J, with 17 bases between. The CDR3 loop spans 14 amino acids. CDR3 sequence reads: CASSPDGIRREAFF. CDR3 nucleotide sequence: TGCGCCAGCAGCCCGGACGGGATTCGACGGGAAGCTTTCTTT.

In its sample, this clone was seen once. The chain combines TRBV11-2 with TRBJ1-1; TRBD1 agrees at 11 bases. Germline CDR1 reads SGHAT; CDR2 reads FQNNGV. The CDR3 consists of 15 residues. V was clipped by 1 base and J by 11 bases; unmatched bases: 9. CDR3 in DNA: TGTGCCAGCAGCTTAGTTTTAGGGACAGGGGGGATGGCTTTCTTT. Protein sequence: CASSLVLGTGGMAFF.

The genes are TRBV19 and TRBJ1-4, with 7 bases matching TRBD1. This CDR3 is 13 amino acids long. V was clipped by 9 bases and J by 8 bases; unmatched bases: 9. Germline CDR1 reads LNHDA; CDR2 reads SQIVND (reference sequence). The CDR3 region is CASGTDAREKLFF. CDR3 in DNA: TGTGCCAGCGGGACAGATGCAAGAGAAAAACTGTTTTTT.

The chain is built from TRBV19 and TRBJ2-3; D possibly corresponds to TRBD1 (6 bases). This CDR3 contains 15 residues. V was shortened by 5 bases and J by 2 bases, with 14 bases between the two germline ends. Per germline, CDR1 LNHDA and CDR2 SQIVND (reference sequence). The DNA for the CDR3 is TGTGCCAGTAGTTTCCCAGGGGTCATCACAGATACGCAGTATTTT. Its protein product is CASSFPGVITDTQYF. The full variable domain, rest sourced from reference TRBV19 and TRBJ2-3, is DGGITQSPKYLFRKEGQNVTLSCEQNLNHDAMYWYRQDPGQGLRLIYYSQIVNDFQKGDIAEGYSVSREKKESFPLTVTSAQKNPTAFYLCASSFPGVITDTQYFGPGTRLTVL.

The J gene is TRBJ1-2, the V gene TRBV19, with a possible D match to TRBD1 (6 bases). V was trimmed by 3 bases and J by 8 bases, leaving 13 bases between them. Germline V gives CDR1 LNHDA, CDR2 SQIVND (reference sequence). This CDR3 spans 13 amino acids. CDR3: CASSIDRFGGYTF. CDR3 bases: TGTGCCAGTAGTATCGACAGGTTTGGCGGCTACACCTTC.

CDR3 sequence reads: CASSFSGTAYNEQFF. The CDR3 DNA follows: TGTGCCAGCAGCTTCTCCGGGACAGCCTACAATGAGCAGTTCTTC. The J gene is TRBJ2-1, the V gene TRBV11-3; TRBD1 agrees at 7 bases. The CDR3 spans 15 residues. J was trimmed by 2 bases and V by 3 bases; bases with no gene match: 4. CDR1 is SGHNT, CDR2 YENEEA, per germline.

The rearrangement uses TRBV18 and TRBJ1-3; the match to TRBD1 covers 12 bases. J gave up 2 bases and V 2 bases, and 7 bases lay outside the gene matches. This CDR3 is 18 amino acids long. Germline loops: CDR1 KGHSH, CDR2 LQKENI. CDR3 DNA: TGTGCCAGCTCACCAACGCTGGGACAGGGGGCGGCTGGAAACACCATATATTTT. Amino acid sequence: CASSPTLGQGAAGNTIYF.

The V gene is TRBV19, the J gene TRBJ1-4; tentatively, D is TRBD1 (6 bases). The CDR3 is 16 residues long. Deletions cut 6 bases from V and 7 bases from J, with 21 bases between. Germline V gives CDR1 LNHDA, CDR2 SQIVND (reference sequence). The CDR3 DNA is TGTGCCAGTAGCCCCGTAGTTGGGGGCAGGGGTGAAAAACTGTTTTTT. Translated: CASSPVVGGRGEKLFF.

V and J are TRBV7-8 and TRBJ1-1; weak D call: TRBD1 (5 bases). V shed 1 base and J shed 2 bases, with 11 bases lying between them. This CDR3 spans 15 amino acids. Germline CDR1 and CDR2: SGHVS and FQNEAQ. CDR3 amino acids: CASSLVDIYNTEAFF. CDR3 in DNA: TGTGCCAGCAGCTTAGTGGACATTTATAACACTGAAGCTTTCTTT.

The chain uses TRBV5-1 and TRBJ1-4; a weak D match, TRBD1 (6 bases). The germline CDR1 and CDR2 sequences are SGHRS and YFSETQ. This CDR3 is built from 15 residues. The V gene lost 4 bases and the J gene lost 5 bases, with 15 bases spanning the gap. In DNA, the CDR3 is TGCGCCAGCAGCATGGGGACACGAGGAAATGAAAAACTGTTTTTT. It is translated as CASSMGTRGNEKLFF.

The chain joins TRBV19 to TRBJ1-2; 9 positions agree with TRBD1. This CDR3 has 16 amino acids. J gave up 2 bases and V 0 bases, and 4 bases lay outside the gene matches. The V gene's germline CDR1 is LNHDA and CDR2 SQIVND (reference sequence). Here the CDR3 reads CASSIDSGTGNYGYTF. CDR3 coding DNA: TGTGCCAGTAGTATAGATTCCGGGACAGGGAACTATGGCTACACCTTC.

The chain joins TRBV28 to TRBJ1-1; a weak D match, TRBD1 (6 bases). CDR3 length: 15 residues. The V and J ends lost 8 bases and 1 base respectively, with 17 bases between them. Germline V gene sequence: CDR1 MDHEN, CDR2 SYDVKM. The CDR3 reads CASFRQGWGNTEAFF. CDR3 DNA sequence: TGTGCCAGCTTTAGGCAGGGGTGGGGGAACACTGAAGCTTTCTTT.

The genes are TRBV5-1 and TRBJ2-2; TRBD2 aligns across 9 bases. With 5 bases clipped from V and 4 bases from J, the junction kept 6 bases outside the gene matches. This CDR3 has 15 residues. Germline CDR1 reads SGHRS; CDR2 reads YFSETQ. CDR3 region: CASSPGTSFTGELFF. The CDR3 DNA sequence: TGCGCCAGCAGTCCCGGGACTAGCTTCACCGGGGAGCTGTTTTTT. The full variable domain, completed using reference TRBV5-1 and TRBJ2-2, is KAGVTQTPRYLIKTRGQQVTLSCSPISGHRSVSWYQQTPGQGLQFLFEYFSETQRNKGNFPGRFSGRQFSNSRSEMNVSTLELGDSALYLCASSPGTSFTGELFFGEGSRLTVL.

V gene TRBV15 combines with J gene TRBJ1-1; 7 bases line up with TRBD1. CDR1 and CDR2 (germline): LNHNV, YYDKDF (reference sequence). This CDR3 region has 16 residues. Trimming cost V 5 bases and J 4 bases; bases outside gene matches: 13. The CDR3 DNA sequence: TGTGCCACCAGCCAACCCGCCCCGAGGGGGCGCACTGAAGCTTTCTTT. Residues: CATSQPAPRGRTEAFF.

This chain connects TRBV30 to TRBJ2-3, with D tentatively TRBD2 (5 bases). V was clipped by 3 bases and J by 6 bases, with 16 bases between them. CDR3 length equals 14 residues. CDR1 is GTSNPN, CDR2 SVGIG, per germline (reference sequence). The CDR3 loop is CAWSWGALRDTQYF. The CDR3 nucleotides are TGTGCCTGGAGCTGGGGAGCACTAAGGGATACGCAGTATTTT.

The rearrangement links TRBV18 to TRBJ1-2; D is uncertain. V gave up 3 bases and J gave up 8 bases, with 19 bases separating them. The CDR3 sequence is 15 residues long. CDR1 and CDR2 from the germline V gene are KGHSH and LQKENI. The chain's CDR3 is CASSPPYEGSGGYTF. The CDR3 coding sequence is TGTGCCAGCTCACCGCCGTATGAGGGCTCGGGAGGCTACACCTTC.

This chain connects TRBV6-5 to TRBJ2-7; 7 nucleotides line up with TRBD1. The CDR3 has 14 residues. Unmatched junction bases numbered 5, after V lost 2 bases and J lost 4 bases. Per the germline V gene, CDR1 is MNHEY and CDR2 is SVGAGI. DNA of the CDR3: TGTGCCAGCAGTTACACCCGACAGGGTTACGAGCAGTACTTC. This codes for CASSYTRQGYEQYF.

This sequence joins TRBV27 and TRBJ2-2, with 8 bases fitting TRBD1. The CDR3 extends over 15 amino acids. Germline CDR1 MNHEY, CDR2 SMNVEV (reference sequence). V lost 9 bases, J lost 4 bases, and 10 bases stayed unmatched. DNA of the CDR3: TGTGCCAGTCGAAAGAACGACAGGGGCACCGGGGAGCTGTTTTTT. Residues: CASRKNDRGTGELFF.

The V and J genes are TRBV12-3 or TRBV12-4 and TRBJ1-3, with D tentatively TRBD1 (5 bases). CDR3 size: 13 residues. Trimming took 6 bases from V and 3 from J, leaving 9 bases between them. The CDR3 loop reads CASRGLVGNTIYF. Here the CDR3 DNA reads TGTGCCAGCAGGGGGCTAGTTGGAAACACCATATATTTT.

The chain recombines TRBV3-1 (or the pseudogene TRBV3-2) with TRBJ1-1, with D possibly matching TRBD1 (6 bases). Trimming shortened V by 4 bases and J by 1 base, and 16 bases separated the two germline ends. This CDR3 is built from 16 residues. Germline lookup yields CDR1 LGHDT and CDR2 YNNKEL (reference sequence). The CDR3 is CASSLISGTQNTEAFF. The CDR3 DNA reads TGTGCCAGCAGCCTTATTTCCGGGACACAGAACACTGAAGCTTTCTTT.

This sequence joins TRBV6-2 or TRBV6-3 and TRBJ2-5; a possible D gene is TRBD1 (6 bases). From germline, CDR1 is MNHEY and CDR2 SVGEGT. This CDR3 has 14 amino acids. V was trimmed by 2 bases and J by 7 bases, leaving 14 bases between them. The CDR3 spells CASSYGLQGGTQYF. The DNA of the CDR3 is TGTGCCAGCAGTTACGGACTCCAAGGGGGGACCCAGTACTTC.